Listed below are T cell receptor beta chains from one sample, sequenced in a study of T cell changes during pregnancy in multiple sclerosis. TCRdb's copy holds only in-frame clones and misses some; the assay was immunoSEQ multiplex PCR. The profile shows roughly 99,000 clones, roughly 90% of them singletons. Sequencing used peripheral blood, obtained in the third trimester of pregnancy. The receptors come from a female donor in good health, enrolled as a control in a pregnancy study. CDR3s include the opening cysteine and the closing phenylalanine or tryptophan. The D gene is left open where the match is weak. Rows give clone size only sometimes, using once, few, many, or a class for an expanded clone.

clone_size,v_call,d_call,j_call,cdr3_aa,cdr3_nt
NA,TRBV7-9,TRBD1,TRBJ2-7,CASSLETGGSDEQYF,TGTGCCAGCAGCTTAGAGACAGGGGGCTCGGACGAGCAGTACTTC
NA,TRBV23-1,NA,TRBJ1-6,CASGEGEFSYNSPLHF,TGCGCCAGCGGGGAGGGGGAATTCTCCTATAATTCACCCCTCCACTTT
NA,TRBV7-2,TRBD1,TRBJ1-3,CASRDRVRTGNTIYF,TGTGCCAGCAGGGACAGGGTGCGGACTGGAAACACCATATATTTT
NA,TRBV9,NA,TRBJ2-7,CASSVTGSDSYEQYF,TGTGCCAGCAGCGTCACAGGGTCCGATTCCTACGAGCAGTACTTC
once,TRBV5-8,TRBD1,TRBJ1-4,CASSPGTGTEEKLFF,TGTGCCAGCAGCCCCGGGACAGGGACGGAAGAAAAACTGTTTTTT
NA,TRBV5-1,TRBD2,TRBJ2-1,CASSFGTSGEQFF,TGCGCCAGCAGCTTCGGGACTAGCGGCGAGCAGTTCTTC
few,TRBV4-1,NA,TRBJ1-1,CASSQASYEAFF,TGCGCCAGCAGCCAAGCCTCTTATGAAGCTTTCTTT
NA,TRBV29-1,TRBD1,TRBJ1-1,CSVAGQGLPGAFF,TGCAGCGTTGCTGGACAGGGCCTACCGGGTGCTTTCTTT
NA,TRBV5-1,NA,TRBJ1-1,CASSLGLWGGTEAFF,TGCGCCAGCAGCTTGGGGCTTTGGGGAGGTACTGAAGCTTTCTTT
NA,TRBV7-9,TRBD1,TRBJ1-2,CASSSSHRGIHGGYTF,TGTGCCAGCAGCTCGTCACACAGGGGAATTCACGGTGGCTACACCTTC
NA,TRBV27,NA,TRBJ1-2,CASSLYSGFPGRGYGYTF,TGTGCCAGCAGTTTATACTCCGGGTTCCCAGGGCGAGGCTATGGCTACACCTTC
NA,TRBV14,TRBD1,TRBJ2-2,CASSQDRVPGELFF,TGTGCCAGCAGCCAGGACAGGGTCCCCGGGGAGCTGTTTTTT
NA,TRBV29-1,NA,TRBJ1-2,CSSARGTPNYGYTF,TGCAGCTCAGCCCGGGGAACCCCTAACTATGGCTACACCTTC
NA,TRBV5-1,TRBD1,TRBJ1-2,CASSLEGTGLGYTF,TGCGCCAGCAGCTTGGAAGGGACAGGGTTAGGCTACACCTTC
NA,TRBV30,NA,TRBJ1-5,CAWRIGDNQPQHF,TGTGCCTGGAGGATAGGGGACAATCAGCCCCAGCATTTT
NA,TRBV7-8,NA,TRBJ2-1,CASSVSQGNEQFF,TGTGCCAGCAGCGTATCACAGGGAAATGAGCAGTTCTTC
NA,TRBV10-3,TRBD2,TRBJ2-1,CAISESLLSGGIRANEQFF,TGTGCCATCAGTGAGTCCTTATTAAGCGGGGGGATTCGGGCCAATGAGCAGTTCTTC
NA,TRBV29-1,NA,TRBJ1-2,CSATQGTHYGYTF,TGCAGCGCGACCCAGGGGACACACTATGGCTACACCTTC